The rows below give T cell receptor beta chains drawn from one sample of a study of long-term antiretroviral therapy in people with HIV. Generated by immunoSEQ multiplex PCR, the TCRdb table keeps only in-frame clones and is missing some. This sample has 40,000 to 60,000 clones; about 86% occur once, and the top ten carry around 3%. The sample here was unsorted PBMCs, taken 0.8 years after starting antiretroviral therapy. The receptors originated from a woman in her late teens or twenties with HIV. Both conserved end residues are part of each CDR3. The order of the fields is V gene, J gene, CDR3 protein.

>TRBV4-3|TRBJ1-3
CASSQVGRFSGDTIYF
>TRBV2|TRBJ2-7
CASSELAQYEQYF
>TRBV28|TRBJ2-7
CASSFIRENEQYF
>TRBV6-5|TRBJ2-7
CASSPSSGAEQYF
>TRBV4-1|TRBJ2-7
CASSQEHHSYEQYF
>TRBV28|TRBJ1-1
CASSGRPRNTEAFF
>TRBV6-4|TRBJ1-6
CASSEEGAPNSPLHF
>TRBV10-3|TRBJ2-7
CAISDHSEQYF
>TRBV4-3|TRBJ2-3
CARKAPRMQVRAQYF
>TRBV7-3|TRBJ1-5
CASSSQLGQPQHF
>TRBV6-4|TRBJ1-1
CASSDSGRTEAFF
>TRBV18|TRBJ1-1
CASSDFARTPNTEAFF
>TRBV5-5|TRBJ1-3
CASSLDVSGNTIYF
>TRBV14|TRBJ2-1
CASSLTSPGLPYNEQFF
>TRBV15|TRBJ2-1
CATSSGRSENEQFF
>TRBV6-6|TRBJ1-5
CASSLQGIGNQPQHF
>TRBV5-1|TRBJ2-3
CASSLERTSTDTQYF
>TRBV2|TRBJ1-4
CASKQGASAGEKLFF
>TRBV5-1|TRBJ2-2
CASSGTSANTGELFF
>TRBV5-1|TRBJ2-3
CASSWTGNGDTQYF
>TRBV11-2|TRBJ1-1
CASSVSQGLRAFF
>TRBV19|TRBJ2-1
CASNPSGRSYNEQFF
>TRBV4-3|TRBJ2-7
CASSQGRTRANEQYF
>TRBV6-5|TRBJ2-2
CASSYREDTGELFF
>TRBV4-3|TRBJ2-2
CASSPRTGVTGELFF
>TRBV10-2|TRBJ1-5
CASSGQGSQPQHF
>TRBV5-4|TRBJ2-5
CADVGVGETQYF
>TRBV9|TRBJ2-2
CASTDEVGAGTGELFF
>TRBV6-6|TRBJ1-3
CASSYRISGNTIYF
>TRBV19|TRBJ2-1
CASTGIAGWNEQFF
>TRBV4-1|TRBJ1-5
CASGGEGSNQPQHF
>TRBV7-2|TRBJ2-3
CASSLSGTGGRTDTQYF
>TRBV7-9|TRBJ2-3
CASSPTSKGTDTQYF
>TRBV6-5|TRBJ1-1
CASSYLRVGTEAFF
>TRBV18|TRBJ1-2
CASSTGDNYGYTF
>TRBV4-3|TRBJ2-3
CASSQDRAGTQYF
>TRBV19|TRBJ1-2
CASRTNYYGYTF
>TRBV5-1|TRBJ1-2
CASSSRVNYGYTF
>TRBV11-2|TRBJ1-5
CASSLGPGDQPQHF
>TRBV27|TRBJ2-3
CASSLSHTDTQYF
>TRBV5-1|TRBJ2-1
CASSLAGDRGNEQFF
>TRBV18|TRBJ1-4
CASSPPGEGTNEKLFF
>TRBV4-1|TRBJ2-3
CASSQGGGRPDTQYF
>TRBV6-1|TRBJ2-3
CAAERTIYTDTQYF
>TRBV27|TRBJ2-7
CASSPGTSGRNEQYF
>TRBV5-5|TRBJ2-6
CASSSWLPSGANVLTF
>TRBV10-3|TRBJ2-3
CASLGGPLGTDTQYF
>TRBV5-5|TRBJ2-5
CASSLPGQLETQYF
>TRBV4-3|TRBJ2-7
CASSQVTSGDEQYF
>TRBV27|TRBJ2-1
CASSPRGPTYNEQFF
>TRBV11-1|TRBJ2-7
CASRTGRDEQYF
>TRBV7-6|TRBJ1-4
CASKRGEARVNEKLFF
>TRBV6-5|TRBJ1-1
CASWGPLNTEAFF
>TRBV11-2|TRBJ2-1
CASSLAPRLGNEQFF
>TRBV5-1|TRBJ2-3
CASSLGSVDTQYF
>TRBV7-8|TRBJ1-4
CASSRDRVSNEKLFF
>TRBV2|TRBJ2-7
CAMNIAGAYEQYF
>TRBV4-1|TRBJ2-3
CASSPWTRGGRDTQYF
>TRBV9|TRBJ2-1
CASNLESHNEQFF